This TCR beta chain was obtained from a study of blood T cell repertoires in COVID-19. Background on the study: Researchers got acute and convalescent COVID-19 samples from the United States, Italy and Spain. The analysed material was cDNA or gDNA that came from T cells, B-cell-depleted T cells, or PBMCs.

As handled by the study authors: Scientists estimated how many nucleated cells there were by amplifying reference gene primers. The repertoire was sequenced with immunoSEQ multiplex PCR; TCRdb's copy has only in-frame clones and lacks some. V, J and clone size were drawn from that table, and D and trimming were deduced from the DNA. Of about 210,000 clones detected, less than 90% appear once; the ten largest clones hold less than 2%. After removal of 5 bases from V and 4 bases from J, the junction contained 4 bases not matched to a gene. Germline V lookup: CDR1 SGHTA, CDR2 FQGNSA. The CDR3 totals 14 residues.

J is TRBJ2-7 and V is TRBV7-2; 11 nucleotides agree with TRBD1. Sequencing was performed on peripheral blood. The clonotype originates from a man in his 70s with acute or convalescent COVID-19. The CDR3 DNA follows: TGTGCCAGCAGCCTTGGACAGGGGGCTTACGAGCAGTACTTC. Its translation is CASSLGQGAYEQYF.